Presented here are 8 T cell receptor beta chains from one specimen sequenced in a study of breast tumors, draining lymph nodes, adjacent tissues. TCRdb independently ran MiXCR on the multiplex PCR reads; one entry per CDR3 protein. The profile shows 15,000 to 20,000 distinct CDR3 sequences, about 60% of them singletons. The source material was tumor-adjacent breast tissue. The receptors shown here come from a female donor with breast cancer. Some clones in this sample may be carry-over from other donors' samples.

Points on this clonotype: A read error is likely, as this CDR3 ends without the conserved phenylalanine or tryptophan. This sequence joins TRBV7-2 and TRBJ2-5; D not certain. From germline, CDR1 is SGHTA and CDR2 FQGNSA. The CDR3 is made up of 14 amino acids. Trimming pared 1 base from V and 2 bases from J, leaving 8 bases between. CDR3 amino acids: CASSLVRGQETQYL. The CDR3 bases are TGTGCCAGCAGCTTAGTGCGCGGACAAGAGACCCAGTACCTC.

This clonotype was detected ten times or more. This chain links TRBV7-6 with TRBJ1-1; D gene unclear. The CDR3 totals 15 residues. Germline V gene data show CDR1 as SGHVS and CDR2 as FNYEAQ. V lost 0 bases and J 1 base, leaving 9 bases between the germline ends. The CDR3: CASSLAPTANTEAFF. Written as DNA, the CDR3 is TGTGCCAGCAGCTTAGCGCCCACCGCGAACACTGAAGCTTTCTTT.

In its sample, this clonotype ranks as medium-sized. The gene calls are TRBV10-3 and TRBJ2-2; unclear D gene. The V and J ends lost 2 bases and 4 bases respectively, with 5 bases between them. The CDR3 runs to 13 residues. CDR1 ENHRY and CDR2 SYGVKD come from the germline V gene. The CDR3 DNA reads as TGTGCCATCAGTGAGGGGTCCACCGGGGAGCTGTTTTTT. As protein: CAISEGSTGELFF.

This clonotype is medium-sized (0.01 to 0.1%). The chain carries TRBV20-1 and TRBJ1-2, with unresolved D. CDR3 length equals 11 residues. The germline CDR1 and CDR2 sequences are DFQATT and SNEGSKA (reference sequence). V was pared by 2 bases and J by 8 bases, with 9 bases between. The CDR3 loop is CSARRSGGYTF. The CDR3 DNA reads TGCAGTGCTAGACGGTCGGGAGGCTACACCTTC.

The rearrangement links TRBV7-7 to TRBJ2-7; the D gene is possibly TRBD2 (5 bases). Germline CDR1 is SSHAT and CDR2 is FNYEAQ (reference sequence). CDR3 size: 11 residues. The CDR3 reads CARGPAFNSYV. The CDR3, as DNA: TGTGCTAGAGGGCCAGCATTTAACTCTTACGTC.

Many counts were recorded for this clonotype. The J gene is TRBJ2-3, the V gene TRBV9, with TRBD1 matching over 7 bases. The CDR3 runs 14 residues. Per the germline V gene, CDR1 is SGDLS and CDR2 is YYNGEE. The ends lost 1 base at V and 5 bases at J; junction bases unmatched: 4. CDR3 region: CASSVLTGEDTQYF. The CDR3 nucleotides are TGTGCCAGCAGCGTACTAACAGGGGAAGATACGCAGTATTTT.

This clonotype is deemed medium-sized. This chain connects TRBV20-1 to TRBJ1-2, with a possible D match to TRBD1 (6 bases). The length of the CDR3 is 17 residues. V shed 5 bases and J shed 6 bases, with 28 bases lying between them. Germline CDR1 is DFQATT and CDR2 is SNEGSKA (reference sequence). CDR3 loop: CSADPTGYSGQTNGYTF. As DNA, the CDR3 is TGCAGTGCTGATCCTACAGGGTATTCGGGACAAACTAATGGCTACACCTTC.

This chain connects TRBV28 to TRBJ2-1; the D gene could be TRBD1 or TRBD2 (5 bases each). Germline loops: CDR1 MDHEN, CDR2 SYDVKM. With 4 bases removed from V and 6 bases from J, the gap between germline ends came to 10 bases. The CDR3 loop spans 13 amino acids. CDR3 nucleotide sequence: TGTGCCAGCAGTTGGGGCGGGTTCAATGAGCAGTTCTTC. This gives the protein CASSWGGFNEQFF. The full variable domain, in which reference TRBV28 and TRBJ2-1 provide the parts outside the CDR3, is DVKVTQSSRYLVKRTGEKVFLECVQDMDHENMFWYRQDPGLGLRLIYFSYDVKMKEKGDIPEGYSVSREKKERFSLILESASTNQTSMYLCASSWGGFNEQFFGPGTRLTVL.